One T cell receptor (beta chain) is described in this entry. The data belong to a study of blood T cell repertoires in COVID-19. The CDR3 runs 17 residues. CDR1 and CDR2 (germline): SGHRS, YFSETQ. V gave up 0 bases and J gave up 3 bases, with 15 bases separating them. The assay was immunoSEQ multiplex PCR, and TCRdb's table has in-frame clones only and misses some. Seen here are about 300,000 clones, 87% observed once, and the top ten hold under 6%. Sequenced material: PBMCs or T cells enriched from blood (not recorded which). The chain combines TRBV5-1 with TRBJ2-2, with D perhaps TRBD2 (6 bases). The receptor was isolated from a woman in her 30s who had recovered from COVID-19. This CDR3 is CASSLGPSAGYTGELFF. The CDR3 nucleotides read TGCGCCAGCAGCTTGGGTCCCTCGGCGGGATACACCGGGGAGCTGTTTTTT. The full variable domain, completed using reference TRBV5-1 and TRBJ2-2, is KAGVTQTPRYLIKTRGQQVTLSCSPISGHRSVSWYQQTPGQGLQFLFEYFSETQRNKGNFPGRFSGRQFSNSRSEMNVSTLELGDSALYLCASSLGPSAGYTGELFFGEGSRLTVL.